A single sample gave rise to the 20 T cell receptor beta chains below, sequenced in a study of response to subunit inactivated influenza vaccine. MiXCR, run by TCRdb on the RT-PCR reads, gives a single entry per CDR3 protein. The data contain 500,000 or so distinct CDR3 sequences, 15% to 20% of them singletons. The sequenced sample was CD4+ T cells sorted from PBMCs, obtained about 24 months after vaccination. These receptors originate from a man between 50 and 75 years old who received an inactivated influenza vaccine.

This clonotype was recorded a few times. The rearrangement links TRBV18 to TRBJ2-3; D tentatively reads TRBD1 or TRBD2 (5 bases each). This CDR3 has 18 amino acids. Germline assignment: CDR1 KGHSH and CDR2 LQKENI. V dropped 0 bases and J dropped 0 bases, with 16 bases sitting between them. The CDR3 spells CASSPPGWGTTSTDTQYF. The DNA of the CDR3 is TGTGCCAGCTCACCACCAGGTTGGGGGACCACTAGCACAGATACGCAGTATTTT.

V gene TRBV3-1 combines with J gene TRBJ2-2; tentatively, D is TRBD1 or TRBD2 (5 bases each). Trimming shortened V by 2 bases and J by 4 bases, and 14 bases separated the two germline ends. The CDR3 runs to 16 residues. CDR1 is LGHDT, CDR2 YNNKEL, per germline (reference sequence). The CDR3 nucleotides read TGTGCCAGCAGCCAACCGAGGGGCGCTACCACCGGGGAGCTGTTTTTT. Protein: CASSQPRGATTGELFF. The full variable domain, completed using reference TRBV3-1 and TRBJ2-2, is DTAVSQTPKYLVTQMGNDKSIKCEQNLGHDTMYWYKQDSKKFLKIMFSYNNKELIINETVPNRFSPKSPDKAHLNLHINSLELGDSAVYFCASSQPRGATTGELFFGEGSRLTVL.

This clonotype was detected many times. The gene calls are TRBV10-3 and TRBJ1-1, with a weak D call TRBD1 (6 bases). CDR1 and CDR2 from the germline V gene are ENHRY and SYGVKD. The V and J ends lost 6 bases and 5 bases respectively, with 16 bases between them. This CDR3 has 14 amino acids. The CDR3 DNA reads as TGTGCCATCAGGGGGGCGGACAGATCGACTGAAGCTTTCTTT. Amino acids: CAIRGADRSTEAFF.

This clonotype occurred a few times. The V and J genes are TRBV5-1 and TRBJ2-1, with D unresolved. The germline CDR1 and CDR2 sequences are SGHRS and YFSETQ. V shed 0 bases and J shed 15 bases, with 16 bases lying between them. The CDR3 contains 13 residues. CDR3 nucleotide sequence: TGCGCCAGCAGCTTGGGGTCTAGTGATAGGTGGTTCTTC. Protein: CASSLGSSDRWFF.

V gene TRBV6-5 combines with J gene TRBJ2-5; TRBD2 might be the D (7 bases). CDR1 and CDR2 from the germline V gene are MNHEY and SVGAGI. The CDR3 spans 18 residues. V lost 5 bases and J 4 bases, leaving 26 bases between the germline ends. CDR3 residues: CASSNNPRWGGRIETQYF. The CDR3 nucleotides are TGTGCCAGCAGTAACAACCCCCGGTGGGGGGGCCGGATAGAGACCCAGTACTTC.

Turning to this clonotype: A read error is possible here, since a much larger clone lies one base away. CDR3 residues: CASSFSRAYERYF. In nucleotides, the CDR3 is TGTGCCAGCAGTTTTAGCAGGGCCTACGAGCGGTACTTC. The chain links TRBV12-3 or TRBV12-4 to TRBJ2-7; perhaps TRBD1 as D (5 bases). The CDR3 runs to 13 residues.

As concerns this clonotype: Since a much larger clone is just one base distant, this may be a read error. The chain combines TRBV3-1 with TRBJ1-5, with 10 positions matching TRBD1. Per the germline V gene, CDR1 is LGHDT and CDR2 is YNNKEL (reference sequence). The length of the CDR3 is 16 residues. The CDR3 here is CASSHETGGRNRPQHF. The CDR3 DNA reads TGTGCCAGCAGCCATGAGACAGGGGGCCGTAATCGGCCCCAGCATTTT. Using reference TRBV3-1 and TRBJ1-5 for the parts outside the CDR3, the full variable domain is DTAVSQTPKYLVTQMGNDKSIKCEQNLGHDTMYWYKQDSKKFLKIMFSYNNKELIINETVPNRFSPKSPDKAHLNLHINSLELGDSAVYFCASSHETGGRNRPQHFGDGTRLSIL.

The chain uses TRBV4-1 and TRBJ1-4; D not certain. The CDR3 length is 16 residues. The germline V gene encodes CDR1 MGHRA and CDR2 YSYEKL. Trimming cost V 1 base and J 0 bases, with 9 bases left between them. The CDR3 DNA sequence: TGCGCCAGCAGCCAAGTCCCGAGTGCAACTAATGAAAAACTGTTTTTT. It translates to CASSQVPSATNEKLFF.

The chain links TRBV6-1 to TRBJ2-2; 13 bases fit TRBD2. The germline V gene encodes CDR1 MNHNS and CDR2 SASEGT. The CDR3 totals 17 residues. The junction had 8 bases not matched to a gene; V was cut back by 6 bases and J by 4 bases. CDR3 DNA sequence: TGTGCCAGCAGCCGACTAGCGGGGGGCCTAGGCACCGGGGAGCTGTTTTTT. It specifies CASSRLAGGLGTGELFF.

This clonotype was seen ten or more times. CDR3 nucleotide sequence: TGTGCCAGCAGCTCCTCCTTAGATACCCGCGATACGCAGTATTTT. Its translation is CASSSSLDTRDTQYF. V and J are TRBV7-7 and TRBJ2-3; no clear D gene. The CDR3 extends over 15 amino acids. Germline CDR1 reads SSHAT; CDR2 reads FNYEAQ (reference sequence). Trimming cost V 4 bases and J 6 bases, with 17 bases left between them. Based on the CDR3 plus reference TRBV7-7 and TRBJ2-3, the full variable domain is GAGVSQSPRYKVTKRGQDVTLRCDPISSHATLYWYQQALGQGPEFLTYFNYEAQPDKSGLPSDRFSAERPEGSISTLTIQRTEQRDSAMYRCASSSSLDTRDTQYFGPGTRLTVL.

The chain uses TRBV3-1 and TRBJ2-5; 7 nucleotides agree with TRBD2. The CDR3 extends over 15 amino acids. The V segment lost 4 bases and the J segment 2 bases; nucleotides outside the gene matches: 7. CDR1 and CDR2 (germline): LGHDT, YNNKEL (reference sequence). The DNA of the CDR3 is TGTGCCAGCAGCCCTGGTGGGGGGGTTCAAGAGACCCAGTACTTC. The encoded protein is CASSPGGGVQETQYF.

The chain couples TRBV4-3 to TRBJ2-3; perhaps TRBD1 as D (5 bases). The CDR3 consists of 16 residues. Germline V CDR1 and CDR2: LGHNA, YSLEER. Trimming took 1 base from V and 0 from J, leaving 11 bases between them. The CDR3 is CASSQGNYRSTDTQYF. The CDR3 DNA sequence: TGCGCCAGCAGCCAAGGGAATTACAGGAGCACAGATACGCAGTATTTT.

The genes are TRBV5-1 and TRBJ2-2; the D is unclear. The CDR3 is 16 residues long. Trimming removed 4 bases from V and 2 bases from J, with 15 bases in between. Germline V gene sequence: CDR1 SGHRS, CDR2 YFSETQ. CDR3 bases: TGCGCCAGCAGCCCAACTCCCTTAGGAAACACCGGGGAGCTGTTTTTT. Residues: CASSPTPLGNTGELFF.

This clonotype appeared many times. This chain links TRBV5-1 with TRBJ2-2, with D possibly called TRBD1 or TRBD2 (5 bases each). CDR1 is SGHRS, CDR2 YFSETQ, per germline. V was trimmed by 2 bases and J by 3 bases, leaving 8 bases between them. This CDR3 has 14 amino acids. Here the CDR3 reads CASSLEGYTGELFF. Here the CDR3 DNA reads TGCGCCAGCAGCTTAGAGGGGTACACCGGGGAGCTGTTTTTT.

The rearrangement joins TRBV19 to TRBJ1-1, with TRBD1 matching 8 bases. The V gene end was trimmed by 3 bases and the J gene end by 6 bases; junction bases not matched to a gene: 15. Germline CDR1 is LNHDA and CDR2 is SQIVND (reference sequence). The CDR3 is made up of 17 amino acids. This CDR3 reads CASSMRLRTGPRAEAFF. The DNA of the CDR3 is TGTGCCAGTAGTATGCGGTTACGGACAGGGCCGAGGGCTGAAGCTTTCTTT.

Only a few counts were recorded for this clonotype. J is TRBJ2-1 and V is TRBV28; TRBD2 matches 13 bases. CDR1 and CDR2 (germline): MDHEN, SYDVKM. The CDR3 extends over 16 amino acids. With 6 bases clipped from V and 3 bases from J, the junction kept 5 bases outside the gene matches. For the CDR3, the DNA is TGTGCCAGCAGCCGGACTAGCGGGGGAATCTACAATGAGCAGTTCTTC. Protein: CASSRTSGGIYNEQFF.

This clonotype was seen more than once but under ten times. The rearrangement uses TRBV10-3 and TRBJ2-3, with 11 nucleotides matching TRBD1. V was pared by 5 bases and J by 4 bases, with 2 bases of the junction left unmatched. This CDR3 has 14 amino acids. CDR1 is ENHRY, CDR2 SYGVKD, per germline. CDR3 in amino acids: CAISLGQGADTQYF. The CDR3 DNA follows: TGTGCCATCAGTTTGGGACAGGGGGCAGATACGCAGTATTTT.

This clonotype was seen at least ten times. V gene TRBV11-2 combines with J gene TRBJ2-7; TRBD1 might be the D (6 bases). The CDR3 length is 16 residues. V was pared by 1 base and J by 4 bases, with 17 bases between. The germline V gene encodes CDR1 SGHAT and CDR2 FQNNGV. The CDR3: CASSLVGTQGRYEQYF. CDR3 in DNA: TGTGCCAGCAGCTTAGTGGGGACACAGGGTCGGTACGAGCAGTACTTC. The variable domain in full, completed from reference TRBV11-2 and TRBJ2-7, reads EAGVAQSPRYKIIEKRQSVAFWCNPISGHATLYWYQQILGQGPKLLIQFQNNGVVDDSQLPKDRFSAERLKGVDSTLKIQPAKLEDSAVYLCASSLVGTQGRYEQYFGPGTRLTVT.

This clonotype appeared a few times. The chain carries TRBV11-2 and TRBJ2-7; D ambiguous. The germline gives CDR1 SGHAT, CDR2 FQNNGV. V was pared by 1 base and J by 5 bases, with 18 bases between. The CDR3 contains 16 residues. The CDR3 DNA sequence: TGTGCCAGCAGCTTAGCCCCCCTCACAAAAGGTCACGAGCAGTACTTC. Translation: CASSLAPLTKGHEQYF. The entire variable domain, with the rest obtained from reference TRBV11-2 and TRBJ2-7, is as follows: EAGVAQSPRYKIIEKRQSVAFWCNPISGHATLYWYQQILGQGPKLLIQFQNNGVVDDSQLPKDRFSAERLKGVDSTLKIQPAKLEDSAVYLCASSLAPLTKGHEQYFGPGTRLTVT.

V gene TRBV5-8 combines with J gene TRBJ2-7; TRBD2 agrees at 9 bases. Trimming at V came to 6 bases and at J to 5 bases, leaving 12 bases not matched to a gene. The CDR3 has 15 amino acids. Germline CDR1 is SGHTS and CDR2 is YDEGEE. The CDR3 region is CASNSPTSGTDEQYF. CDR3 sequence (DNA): TGTGCCAGCAACTCGCCGACTAGCGGTACCGACGAGCAGTACTTC. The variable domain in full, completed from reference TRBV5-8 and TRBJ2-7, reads EAGVTQSPTHLIKTRGQQATLRCSPISGHTSVYWYQQALGLGLQFLLWYDEGEERNRGNFPPRFSGRQFPNYSSELNVNALELEDSALYLCASNSPTSGTDEQYFGPGTRLTVT.